This T cell receptor (beta chain) was profiled in a study of low-dose radiotherapy and immunotherapy resistance in tumors. Study details: A dose of 300 mg of oral aspirin was taken by patients daily for four cycles from cycle 1 day 1.

This clonotype showed up just a few times. Sequence at one end of the junction differs from germline and may be a read error. Germline V gene lookup returns CDR1 SGHNT and CDR2 YYREEE (reference sequence). The CDR3 extends over 15 amino acids. Alpha- and beta-chain coverage of first-strand cDNA came from TRAV- and TRBV-specific primers. Both a constant-region primer and a V-primer adapter served to amplify TCRs across approximately 19 PCR cycles. TCRdb ran MiXCR on the reads and lists one entry per CDR3 protein. The table has approximately 89,000 distinct CDR3 sequences, approximately 17% seen once; the top ten hold 5.5% to 6%. Time point specified: before trial treatment.

This sample comprised PBMCs, obtained before treatment. This TCR came from a male donor with prostate cancer. The chain carries TRBV5-4 and TRBJ2-7; no clear D gene. Written as DNA, the CDR3 is TGTGCCAGCAGCTTAGATCCTACAGCGACCTATGAGCAGTACTTC. Its translation is CASSLDPTATYEQYF.